This TCR beta chain appears in the sequencing data of a study of monozygotic twins with inflammatory bowel disease. Study findings and constraints: IBD patients carried less diverse TCRbeta repertoires (inverse Simpson) than healthy co-twins. Variability in patient repertoires may have come partly from differing immunosuppressive treatments.

Addition of UMIs with a 6-nucleotide sample barcode was achieved by template switching. Using the 5' RACE reads, TCRdb records one entry per CDR3 protein without DNA. This listing includes roughly 200,000 distinct CDR3 sequences. No sorting of T cells preceded isolation of total RNA from whole blood. Details on this clonotype: What it binds is unknown.

The length of the CDR3 is 14 residues. The germline V gene has CDR1 SGHTA and CDR2 FQGNSA. The source material was blood. The chain combines TRBV7-2 with TRBJ2-1; the TCRdb call, TRBD1, lacks DNA for checking. The TCR originated in a human donor with ulcerative colitis or Crohn's disease, or a healthy co-twin of an affected twin (not recorded which). CDR3 amino acids: CASSLQTGRDEQFF.